One and the same sample provided the 32 T cell receptor beta chains below, sequenced in a study of blood T cell repertoires in COVID-19. Profiling relied on immunoSEQ multiplex PCR, and the TCRdb table lists in-frame clones only, not all of them. This table has almost 300,000 clones, about 87% appearing once. Sequencing was performed on peripheral blood. The origin of the receptors is a man in his 70s with acute or convalescent COVID-19.

The chain employs TRBV7-2 and TRBJ2-7, with D perhaps TRBD1 (6 bases). The germline V and J ends were trimmed by 5 bases and 1 base, with 12 bases remaining between them. This CDR3 has 14 residues. From germline, CDR1 is SGHTA and CDR2 FQGNSA. The DNA of the CDR3 is TGTGCCAGCAGCCTTAGACAGGCGTCCTACGAGCAGTACTTC. Amino acid sequence: CASSLRQASYEQYF.

The gene calls are TRBV29-1 and TRBJ1-2, with D possibly TRBD1 on 5 matching bases. The germline V and J ends were trimmed by 6 bases and 6 bases, with 20 bases remaining between them. The CDR3 consists of 14 residues. The germline V gene has CDR1 SQVTM and CDR2 ANQGSEA. Here the CDR3 DNA reads TGCAGCGTCAATAAGGGGCAGGCTTTAGATGGCTACACCTTC. Encoded protein: CSVNKGQALDGYTF.

This clone occurred a few times. The genes are TRBV3-1 (or the pseudogene TRBV3-2) and TRBJ2-1; perhaps TRBD2 as D (5 bases). The V end lost 1 base, the J end lost 5 bases, and 12 bases lay between the germline ends. This CDR3 is 15 amino acids long. The V gene's germline CDR1 is LGHDT and CDR2 YNNKEL (reference sequence). CDR3 sequence: CASSQVRSGNNEQFF. CDR3 DNA: TGTGCCAGCAGCCAAGTTAGAAGCGGAAACAATGAGCAGTTCTTC.

The genes are TRBV7-9 and TRBJ1-5, with a weak D call TRBD1 (5 bases). CDR1 is SEHNR, CDR2 FQNEAQ, per germline (reference sequence). The ends were cut back, 3 bases at V and 5 bases at J, with 11 bases in the middle. The CDR3 runs to 14 residues. CDR3 sequence: CASSLDLGDQPQHF. The CDR3 nucleotides are TGTGCCAGCAGCTTGGACCTAGGGGATCAGCCCCAGCATTTT. The complete variable domain, with remaining parts taken from reference TRBV7-9 and TRBJ1-5, reads DTGVSQNPRHKITKRGQNVTFRCDPISEHNRLYWYRQTLGQGPEFLTYFQNEAQLEKSRLLSDRFSAERPKGSFSTLEIQRTEQGDSAMYLCASSLDLGDQPQHFGDGTRLSIL.

This clone was recorded only once. V and J are TRBV18 and TRBJ1-2, with TRBD1 identical over 9 bases. The CDR3 runs 14 residues. With 3 bases clipped from V and 6 bases from J, the junction kept 5 bases outside the gene matches. The germline gives CDR1 KGHSH, CDR2 LQKENI. The CDR3: CASSPTGTGNGYTF. The CDR3 DNA follows: TGTGCCAGCTCACCCACCGGGACAGGGAATGGCTACACCTTC.

The J gene is TRBJ2-3, the V gene TRBV7-2; 8 nucleotides line up with TRBD1. The CDR3 is 13 amino acids. The germline CDR1 and CDR2 sequences are SGHTA and FQGNSA. The V gene end was trimmed by 5 bases and the J gene end by 5 bases; junction bases not matched to a gene: 3. CDR3 region: CASSTGQGDTQYF. CDR3 nucleotide sequence: TGTGCCAGCAGCACAGGACAGGGAGATACGCAGTATTTT.

V usage is TRBV7-2 and J usage is TRBJ1-6; D is unclear. In germline, CDR1 is SGHTA, CDR2 FQGNSA. The CDR3 sequence is 15 residues long. The V end lost 5 bases, the J end lost 6 bases, and 14 bases lay between the germline ends. The CDR3 spells CASSQTDFLNSPLHF. For the CDR3, the DNA is TGTGCCAGCAGCCAAACGGACTTTCTTAATTCACCCCTCCACTTT.

The chain is built from TRBV5-1 and TRBJ1-1, with a tentative D call TRBD1 (5 bases). V gave up 0 bases and J gave up 5 bases, with 11 bases separating them. The CDR3 extends over 14 amino acids. Per germline, CDR1 SGHRS and CDR2 YFSETQ. The CDR3 DNA is TGCGCCAGCAGCTTGGAGAGTCAGGGAACTGAAGCTTTCTTT. Translated: CASSLESQGTEAFF. Variable domain in full (rest from reference TRBV5-1 and TRBJ1-1): KAGVTQTPRYLIKTRGQQVTLSCSPISGHRSVSWYQQTPGQGLQFLFEYFSETQRNKGNFPGRFSGRQFSNSRSEMNVSTLELGDSALYLCASSLESQGTEAFFGQGTRLTVV.

This sequence joins TRBV21-1 and TRBJ2-7; TRBD1, the table's D call, was not compared with the DNA. TRBV21-1 is marked as a pseudogene. CDR3 length: 14 residues. CDR3: CASGGHSPPYEQYF. CDR3 coding DNA: TGTGCCAGCGGGGGCCATAGCCCTCCCTACGAGCAGTACTTC.

The chain combines TRBV5-4 with TRBJ2-2, with 10 bases matching TRBD2. The germline V gene encodes CDR1 SGHNT and CDR2 YYREEE (reference sequence). V shed 4 bases, J shed 1 base, and the junction held 4 bases outside the gene matches. The CDR3 runs 16 residues. The DNA of the CDR3 is TGTGCCAGCAGCCCCGCTAGCGGGAGGAACACCGGGGAGCTGTTTTTT. The encoded protein is CASSPASGRNTGELFF.

This clone has more than one count but fewer than ten. This chain connects TRBV5-1 to TRBJ1-2; 7 bases line up with TRBD1. In germline, CDR1 is SGHRS, CDR2 YFSETQ. CDR3 length: 14 residues. V dropped 2 bases and J dropped 4; count of bases not matched to a gene: 5. The CDR3 bases are TGCGCCAGCAGCTTAGGGACAGATCCCTATGGCTACACCTTC. Its protein is CASSLGTDPYGYTF.

The sample holds a few counts of this clone. The chain has TRBV10-3 and TRBJ1-4; D is perhaps TRBD1 (5 bases). The V end was cut by 0 bases, the J end by 8 bases, with 16 bases between. Per germline, CDR1 ENHRY and CDR2 SYGVKD. The CDR3 runs 16 residues. The CDR3 DNA reads TGTGCCATCAGTGAGTCTGGGCGACAGAGTGGGGAAAAACTGTTTTTT. Protein product: CAISESGRQSGEKLFF.

The V and J genes are TRBV7-2 and TRBJ2-5; D might be TRBD1 or TRBD2, each matching 6 bases. The CDR3 is made up of 17 amino acids. Trimming stripped 5 bases from V and 5 bases from J, with 24 bases between. Germline loops: CDR1 SGHTA, CDR2 FQGNSA. CDR3 DNA: TGTGCCAGCAGCGTAGGAGGGGGTCTCGGCCGTGGGGAGACCCAGTACTTC. Translated: CASSVGGGLGRGETQYF. Drawing the rest from reference TRBV7-2 and TRBJ2-5, the complete variable domain is GAGVSQSPSNKVTEKGKDVELRCDPISGHTALYWYRQSLGQGLEFLIYFQGNSAPDKSGLPSDRFSAERTGGSVSTLTIQRTQQEDSAVYLCASSVGGGLGRGETQYFGPGTRLLVL.

In this sample, this clone turned up a few times. The rearrangement links TRBV3-1 (or the pseudogene TRBV3-2) to TRBJ2-1; D is undetermined. The CDR3 has 11 amino acids. V was clipped by 3 bases and J by 9 bases, with 6 bases between them. The germline V gene has CDR1 LGHDT and CDR2 YNNKEL (reference sequence). CDR3 in amino acids: CASSQGPEQFF. In nucleotides, the CDR3 is TGTGCCAGCAGCCAGGGCCCTGAGCAGTTCTTC.

This clone was picked up one time. CDR3 nucleotide sequence: TGCGCCAGCAGTGTGTCAGGGGGAAGGGGCGGCGAGCAGTACTTC. Translation: CASSVSGGRGGEQYF. The chain employs TRBV5-1 and TRBJ2-7; 7 bases map to TRBD1. Per the germline V gene, CDR1 is SGHRS and CDR2 is YFSETQ. V lost 5 bases to trimming and J lost 6 bases; unmatched junction nucleotides: 14. The CDR3 sequence is 15 residues long.

This chain links TRBV29-1 with TRBJ2-3; D gene uncertain. The CDR3 has 15 residues. Trimming cost V 1 base and J 8 bases, with 19 bases left between them. The germline CDR1 and CDR2 sequences are SQVTM and ANQGSEA. The CDR3 spells CSVEGTARKSGTQYF. CDR3 DNA sequence: TGCAGCGTTGAAGGAACAGCTCGGAAATCCGGTACGCAGTATTTT.

The V call is TRBV30, the J call TRBJ2-1; 9 bases agree with TRBD2. This CDR3 region has 13 residues. CDR1 is GTSNPN and CDR2 is SVGIG in the germline V gene (reference sequence). V shed 3 bases and J 6 bases; nucleotides not matched to a gene: 3. The CDR3 coding sequence is TGTGCCTGGAGGGCGGGAGGGGGCAATGAGCAGTTCTTC. Translation gives CAWRAGGGNEQFF.

The V call is TRBV2, the J call TRBJ2-7; 7 positions match TRBD1. Germline CDR1 and CDR2: SNHLY and FYNNEI. The CDR3 has 14 residues. The V segment lost 2 bases and the J segment 4 bases; nucleotides outside the gene matches: 5. CDR3 sequence reads: CASSEMTGRYEQYF. The CDR3 DNA follows: TGTGCCAGCAGTGAAATGACAGGGAGATACGAGCAGTACTTC.

V is TRBV5-4 and J is TRBJ1-2; 7 positions agree with TRBD1. The CDR3 totals 16 residues. Trimming cost V 4 bases and J 2 bases; bases outside gene matches: 11. Germline V gene data show CDR1 as SGHNT and CDR2 as YYREEE (reference sequence). The CDR3: CASSPTVDRYNYGYTF. The CDR3, as DNA: TGTGCCAGCAGCCCTACCGTGGACAGGTACAACTATGGCTACACCTTC.

V is TRBV28 and J is TRBJ1-2; 8 nucleotides line up with TRBD1. V shed 4 bases, J shed 5 bases, and the junction held 9 bases outside the gene matches. CDR1 and CDR2 (germline): MDHEN, SYDVKM. The CDR3 loop spans 15 amino acids. CDR3 DNA: TGTGCCAGCAGTTCGGGTTCAGGGGGCATTTATGGCTACACCTTC. It is translated as CASSSGSGGIYGYTF.

The chain employs TRBV27 and TRBJ2-1; 10 bases are shared with TRBD1. Trimming cost V 6 bases and J 2 bases; bases outside gene matches: 4. The V gene's germline CDR1 is MNHEY and CDR2 SMNVEV (reference sequence). The length of the CDR3 is 15 residues. The CDR3 DNA follows: TGTGCCAGCAGCCCTGACAGGGGGCCCTACAATGAGCAGTTCTTC. As protein: CASSPDRGPYNEQFF.

The chain employs TRBV28 and TRBJ2-3; 8 bases agree with TRBD1. The germline V gene encodes CDR1 MDHEN and CDR2 SYDVKM. CDR3 size: 17 residues. The V gene end was trimmed by 3 bases and the J gene end by 0 bases; junction bases not matched to a gene: 8. The CDR3 coding sequence is TGTGCCAGCAGTTTTGTAGCAGGGGGCCCGAGCACAGATACGCAGTATTTT. Its translation is CASSFVAGGPSTDTQYF.

J is TRBJ2-1 and V is TRBV5-1; TRBD2 aligns across 14 bases. This CDR3 is built from 16 residues. Germline CDR1 is SGHRS and CDR2 is YFSETQ. Trimming cost V 0 bases and J 9 bases; bases outside gene matches: 5. CDR3 bases: TGCGCCAGCAGCTTGGATGGGACTAGCGGGAGAACTGAGCAGTTCTTC. Protein sequence: CASSLDGTSGRTEQFF.

This sequence joins TRBV9 and TRBJ2-5; 7 nucleotides match TRBD2. The CDR3 has 15 residues. The V gene end was trimmed by 0 bases and the J gene end by 4 bases; junction bases not matched to a gene: 6. CDR1 is SGDLS, CDR2 YYNGEE, per germline. The CDR3 spells CASSVGGGSRETQYF. In DNA form, the CDR3 reads TGTGCCAGCAGCGTAGGGGGGGGATCACGAGAGACCCAGTACTTC.

V gene TRBV5-4 combines with J gene TRBJ1-2; D is unresolved. Germline V gene sequence: CDR1 SGHNT, CDR2 YYREEE (reference sequence). The CDR3 has 13 residues. Trimming cost V 4 bases and J 8 bases, with 15 bases left between them. DNA for the CDR3: TGTGCCAGCAGCCCCGGACTGGCTATCGGCTACACCTTC. As protein: CASSPGLAIGYTF.

The chain recombines TRBV29-1 with TRBJ1-2, with 9 nucleotides matching TRBD1. The CDR3 spans 13 residues. The J segment lost 6 bases and the V segment lost 4 bases, leaving 6 bases of the junction unmatched. Germline CDR1 is SQVTM and CDR2 is ANQGSEA. The CDR3, as DNA: TGCAGCGTTGCTTCCGGGACAGGGCATGGCTACACCTTC. Its translation: CSVASGTGHGYTF.

The chain joins TRBV6-5 to TRBJ2-7; weak D call: TRBD2 (6 bases). The V gene's germline CDR1 is MNHEY and CDR2 SVGAGI. There are 14 residues in the CDR3. V was cut by 2 bases and J by 2 bases, with 10 bases left in between. CDR3 in amino acids: CASSYRESTYEQYF. As DNA, the CDR3 is TGTGCCAGCAGTTACCGGGAGTCAACCTACGAGCAGTACTTC.

This chain connects TRBV19 to TRBJ2-7; 11 nucleotides match TRBD2. The V gene end was trimmed by 1 base and the J gene end by 4 bases; junction bases not matched to a gene: 3. The CDR3 extends over 15 amino acids. In germline, CDR1 is LNHDA, CDR2 SQIVND (reference sequence). The CDR3 sequence is CASSIGASGRYEQYF. The CDR3 coding sequence is TGTGCCAGTAGTATAGGGGCTAGCGGGAGGTACGAGCAGTACTTC.

This sequence joins TRBV4-2 and TRBJ1-3, with TRBD1 identical over 8 bases. This CDR3 has 18 residues. With 1 base clipped from V and 2 bases from J, the junction kept 10 bases outside the gene matches. Germline lookup yields CDR1 LGHNA and CDR2 YNFKEQ. The CDR3 sequence: CASSQGELDRGPGNTIYF. CDR3 coding DNA: TGTGCCAGCAGCCAAGGGGAACTAGACAGGGGTCCTGGAAACACCATATATTTT.

The chain couples TRBV7-8 to TRBJ1-6; weak D call: TRBD1 (6 bases). The CDR3 extends over 18 amino acids. The ends were cut back, 0 bases at V and 2 bases at J, with 14 bases in the middle. The V gene's germline CDR1 is SGHVS and CDR2 FQNEAQ. CDR3: CASSLAGGARPYNSPLHF. The CDR3 DNA reads as TGTGCCAGCAGCTTAGCCGGGGGGGCTAGGCCCTATAATTCACCCCTCCACTTT. The whole variable domain, filled in from reference TRBV7-8 and TRBJ1-6, reads GAGVSQSPRYKVAKRGQDVALRCDPISGHVSLFWYQQALGQGPEFLTYFQNEAQLDKSGLPSDRFFAERPEGSVSTLKIQRTQQEDSAVYLCASSLAGGARPYNSPLHFGNGTRLTVT.

The chain recombines TRBV12-3 or TRBV12-4 with TRBJ2-5; D is uncertain. Between the trimmed V and J ends, which lost 4 bases and 2 bases, there was a span of 5 bases. The CDR3 is made up of 12 amino acids. The CDR3 coding sequence is TGTGCCAGCAGTTACGGGCAAGAGACCCAGTACTTC. The encoded protein is CASSYGQETQYF.

This chain uses TRBV4-2 with TRBJ1-4, with D possibly being TRBD1 (6 bases). The V end was cut by 7 bases, the J end by 8 bases, with 20 bases between. The CDR3 spans 15 residues. In germline, CDR1 is LGHNA, CDR2 YNFKEQ. The CDR3 DNA reads TGTGCCAGCAACCTAATGGGGGGGGCTGGGGAAAAACTGTTTTTT. This translates into CASNLMGGAGEKLFF.